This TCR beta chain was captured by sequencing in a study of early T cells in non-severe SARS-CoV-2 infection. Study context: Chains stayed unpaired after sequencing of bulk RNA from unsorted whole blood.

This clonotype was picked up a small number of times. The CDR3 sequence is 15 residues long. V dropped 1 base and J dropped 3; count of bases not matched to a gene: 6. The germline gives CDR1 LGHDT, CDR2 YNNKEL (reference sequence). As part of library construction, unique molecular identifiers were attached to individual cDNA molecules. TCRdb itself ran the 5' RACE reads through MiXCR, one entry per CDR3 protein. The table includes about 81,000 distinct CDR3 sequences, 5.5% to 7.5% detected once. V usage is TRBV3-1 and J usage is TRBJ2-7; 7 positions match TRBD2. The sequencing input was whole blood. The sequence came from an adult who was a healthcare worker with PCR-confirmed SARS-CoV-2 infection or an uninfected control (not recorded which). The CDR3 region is CASSQVAGVGYEQYF. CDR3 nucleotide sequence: TGTGCCAGCAGCCAAGTTGCGGGAGTTGGCTACGAGCAGTACTTC.